The entry that follows covers one T cell receptor (beta chain) sequence. Sequence at one end of the junction differs from germline and may be a read error. The data belong to a study of CD4 and CD8 cells across lung adenocarcinoma regions. TCRdb independently ran MiXCR on the PCR reads; one entry per CDR3 protein. This table has around 20,000 distinct CDR3 sequences, about 46% appearing once. The CDR3 has 17 amino acids. Germline loops: CDR1 MNHEY, CDR2 SMNVEV (reference sequence). The receptor's source is a male donor with lung adenocarcinoma. The CD4 and CD8 labels of this study may be unreliable. Source material: CD4+ T cells from the margin of a lung tumor. V gene TRBV27 combines with J gene TRBJ2-3, with a tentative D call TRBD1 (6 bases). This CDR3 is CASSLGGGLRDTETQYF. For the CDR3, the DNA is TGTGCCAGCAGTTTGGGTGGCGGGCTCAGGGACACAGAGACGCAGTATTTC.